Each of the 25 T cell receptor beta chains below was sequenced from the same sample in a study of post-analysis software for immune sequencing data (dated by TCRdb to between 2015 and 2017). The method was PCR. TCRdb names Illumina HiSeq 2500 as the instrument used. Unique molecular identifiers were incorporated into TCR beta cDNA libraries to reduce PCR and sequencing biases. TCRdb reprocessed the public reads (quality trimming at Q25 with fastp, clone calling with MiXCR) and kept in-frame beta chains. Every entry covers one CDR3 protein and lists the most common genes and DNA from its rows. The sample table shows 650,000 to 850,000 distinct CDR3 sequences, and 40% to 55% are seen once. 4.9% of the sample is taken by the ten largest. No antigens are known for them. The study at large found these results: Patients showed significantly higher frequencies than controls for about 5 TRBV segments, among them TRBV5-6, TRBV5-1 and TRBV20-1.

The sequenced sample consisted of blood. These receptors originate from a girl aged 10 to 17 with multiple sclerosis.

This clonotype has just one count. V is TRBV7-9 and J is TRBJ2-7; 12 bases fit TRBD2. Trimming removed 4 bases from V and 5 bases from J; junction bases left unmatched: 6. The CDR3 sequence is 15 residues long. Per germline, CDR1 SEHNR and CDR2 FQNEAQ (reference sequence). For the CDR3, the DNA is TGTGCCAGCAGCTGGACTAGCGGGAAGGTAGACGAGCAGTACTTC. This gives the protein CASSWTSGKVDEQYF.

The rearrangement joins TRBV12-3 or TRBV12-4 to TRBJ2-1; no definite D call. The CDR3 contains 13 residues. V was trimmed by 4 bases and J by 9 bases, leaving 13 bases between them. The CDR3 DNA reads as TGTGCCAGCAGTTATCATGAAGGTGCTGAGCAGTTCTTC. Translation gives CASSYHEGAEQFF.

The rearrangement joins TRBV20-1 to TRBJ2-1, with TRBD1 identical over 9 bases. V trimming: 4 bases; J trimming: 7 bases; junction bases outside the gene matches: 11. CDR1 and CDR2 from the germline V gene are DFQATT and SNEGSKA (reference sequence). CDR3 length: 15 residues. CDR3 DNA sequence: TGCAGTGCTAAAAATTTAGGGACAGGGCCTAATGAGCAGTTCTTC. Translating gives CSAKNLGTGPNEQFF.

This clonotype was picked up one time. DNA for the CDR3: TGTGCCAGCATGATAGCGGGAGAAGACTACGAGCAGTACTTC. Translating gives CASMIAGEDYEQYF. This chain uses TRBV28 with TRBJ2-7, with TRBD2 identical over 9 bases. Germline V gives CDR1 MDHEN, CDR2 SYDVKM. This CDR3 spans 14 amino acids. Trimming at V came to 7 bases and at J to 3 bases, leaving 7 bases not matched to a gene.

The CDR3 loop is CASGLAHQETQYF. As DNA, the CDR3 is TGTGCTAGTGGGCTGGCCCACCAAGAGACCCAGTACTTC. V gene TRBV12-5 combines with J gene TRBJ2-5; D gene uncertain. Germline CDR1 reads LGHNT; CDR2 reads FRNRAP. V lost 6 bases to trimming and J lost 0 bases, with 8 bases between them. The CDR3 loop spans 13 amino acids.

This rearrangement joins TRBV5-6 to TRBJ2-7; D might be TRBD2 (6 bases). The CDR3 covers 14 residues. V gave up 1 base and J gave up 3 bases, with 11 bases separating them. The germline gives CDR1 SGHDT, CDR2 YYEEEE. CDR3 residues: CASSLTTSLYEQYF. As DNA, the CDR3 is TGTGCCAGCAGCTTGACGACTAGTCTCTACGAGCAGTACTTC. Together with reference TRBV5-6 and TRBJ2-7, the CDR3 gives the full variable domain: DAGVTQSPTHLIKTRGQQVTLRCSPKSGHDTVSWYQQALGQGPQFIFQYYEEEERQRGNFPDRFSGHQFPNYSSELNVNALLLGDSALYLCASSLTTSLYEQYFGPGTRLTVT.

This clonotype came up once. DNA of the CDR3: TGCGCCAGCAGCGCAGGGACCGCCTCCTACGAGCAGTACTTC. Protein product: CASSAGTASYEQYF. The rearrangement links TRBV5-1 to TRBJ2-4; the D call may be TRBD1 or TRBD2 (5 bases each). With the DNA end fitting TRBJ2-7 better, the J assignment may be wrong. In germline, CDR1 is SGHRS, CDR2 YFSETQ. The CDR3 extends over 14 amino acids.

This clonotype was seen only a few times. The chain links TRBV18 to TRBJ1-2; 9 bases fit TRBD1. J gave up 4 bases and V 10 bases, and 4 bases lay outside the gene matches. Per germline, CDR1 KGHSH and CDR2 LQKENI. The CDR3 sequence is 12 residues long. Written as DNA, the CDR3 is TGTGCCACCGGACAGGGGAGCTATGGCTACACCTTC. Translation: CATGQGSYGYTF. The full variable domain, completed using reference TRBV18 and TRBJ1-2, is NAGVMQNPRHLVRRRGQEARLRCSPMKGHSHVYWYRQLPEEGLKFMVYLQKENIIDESGMPKERFSAEFPKEGPSILRIQQVVRGDSAAYFCATGQGSYGYTFGSGTRLTVV.

The V gene is TRBV4-1, the J gene TRBJ2-7; no clear D. V lost 4 bases and J 3 bases, leaving 10 bases between the germline ends. The CDR3 sequence is 13 residues long. Germline CDR1 and CDR2: MGHRA and YSYEKL. The CDR3 here is CASSLTADYEQYF. CDR3 DNA sequence: TGCGCCAGCAGCCTTACGGCGGACTACGAGCAGTACTTC.

The V and J genes are TRBV24-1 and TRBJ2-5, with TRBD1 identical over 7 bases. The last part of the DNA fits TRBJ2-7 better; the J call may be wrong. This CDR3 has 14 amino acids. CDR1 and CDR2 from the germline V gene are KGHDR and SFDVKD. CDR3 protein: CATSDRTDRDEQYF. The CDR3 nucleotides are TGTGCCACCAGTGACCGTACCGACAGGGACGAGCAGTACTTC.

This clonotype showed up just a few times. This chain links TRBV10-3 with TRBJ2-1, with 9 bases aligning to TRBD1. After removal of 7 bases from V and 3 bases from J, the junction contained 4 bases not matched to a gene. Germline CDR1 and CDR2: ENHRY and SYGVKD. The CDR3 runs 14 residues. The CDR3 DNA reads as TGTGCCATCACCGCGGGACAGGGCTACAATGAGCAGTTCTTC. Protein sequence: CAITAGQGYNEQFF.

This clonotype was recorded a few times. The chain links TRBV7-2 to TRBJ2-7, with 8 bases identical to TRBD1. The germline CDR1 and CDR2 sequences are SGHTA and FQGNSA. V dropped 2 bases and J dropped 3; count of bases not matched to a gene: 3. The CDR3 has 14 amino acids. The CDR3 coding sequence is TGTGCCAGCAGCTTAACACAGGGGGTCTACGAGCAGTACTTC. Protein product: CASSLTQGVYEQYF.

The chain links TRBV6-6 to TRBJ1-1, with TRBD1 matching 8 bases. Germline-derived CDR1 and CDR2 are MNHNY and SVGAGI (reference sequence). The CDR3 is made up of 14 amino acids. The junction had 6 bases not matched to a gene; V was cut back by 4 bases and J by 5 bases. CDR3 DNA sequence: TGTGCCAGCAGTTCCGGACAGGGACGTACTGAAGCTTTCTTT. This sequence encodes CASSSGQGRTEAFF.

This clonotype occurred once. The chain has TRBV29-1 and TRBJ2-1; 8 bases fit TRBD2. This CDR3 spans 15 amino acids. After removal of 0 bases from V and 8 bases from J, the junction contained 9 bases not matched to a gene. The germline V gene encodes CDR1 SQVTM and CDR2 ANQGSEA. The CDR3 DNA reads as TGCAGCGTTGAAGATAGCGGGGTAGGAGTCGATGAGCAGTTCTTC. It yields the protein CSVEDSGVGVDEQFF.

This clonotype was observed a handful of times. The chain recombines TRBV12-3 or TRBV12-4 with TRBJ2-5, with D possibly being TRBD1 or TRBD2 (6 bases each). V lost 3 bases to trimming and J lost 1 base, with 12 bases between them. The CDR3 has 15 amino acids. The CDR3 region is CASSFMGGLQETQYF. CDR3 bases: TGTGCCAGCAGTTTTATGGGGGGCCTCCAAGAGACCCAGTACTTC.

V is TRBV27 and J is TRBJ2-3; D is perhaps TRBD2 (6 bases). There are 15 residues in the CDR3. From germline, CDR1 is MNHEY and CDR2 SMNVEV (reference sequence). V lost 1 base to trimming and J lost 2 bases, with 10 bases between them. The CDR3 DNA reads as TGTGCCAGCAGTTTATTGGGAGGATACACAGATACGCAGTATTTT. It specifies CASSLLGGYTDTQYF.

The genes are TRBV20-1 and TRBJ2-3, with 14 bases lining up with TRBD2. V was pared by 7 bases and J by 3 bases, with 12 bases of the junction left unmatched. CDR3 length equals 17 residues. Germline CDR1 and CDR2: DFQATT and SNEGSKA (reference sequence). CDR3 nucleotide sequence: TGCAGTGGGTCCGGGACTAGCGGGGGAGGAGGAACAGATACGCAGTATTTT. It codes for CSGSGTSGGGGTDTQYF.

This clonotype appeared a few times. The V gene is TRBV5-1, the J gene TRBJ2-3; 8 bases are shared with TRBD2. Looked up from germline, CDR1 is SGHRS and CDR2 is YFSETQ. J was trimmed by 5 bases and V by 1 base; bases with no gene match: 6. This CDR3 has 15 residues. CDR3 protein: CASSLIPAGEDTQYF. CDR3 in DNA: TGCGCCAGCAGCTTGATACCAGCGGGAGAAGATACGCAGTATTTT.

This chain connects TRBV7-2 to TRBJ1-1; D not certain. This CDR3 has 13 amino acids. Germline V gene data show CDR1 as SGHTA and CDR2 as FQGNSA. V lost 5 bases to trimming and J lost 1 base, with 8 bases between them. The CDR3 here is CASSAIWNTEAFF. The CDR3 region has the DNA TGTGCCAGCAGCGCCATTTGGAACACTGAAGCTTTCTTT.

The chain carries TRBV18 and TRBJ1-1; 9 bases line up with TRBD1. Germline lookup yields CDR1 KGHSH and CDR2 LQKENI. Unmatched junction bases numbered 4, after V lost 4 bases and J lost 1 base. This CDR3 contains 15 residues. CDR3 loop: CASSLRTGENTEAFF. CDR3 bases: TGTGCCAGCTCACTAAGGACAGGGGAGAACACTGAAGCTTTCTTT.

This clonotype occurred a few times. This chain joins TRBV7-6 and TRBJ2-7; the match to TRBD2 covers 13 bases. The CDR3 extends over 15 amino acids. V trimming: 5 bases; J trimming: 7 bases; junction bases outside the gene matches: 8. Germline assignment: CDR1 SGHVS and CDR2 FNYEAQ. This CDR3 is CASSPGTSGTREQYF. The CDR3 region has the DNA TGTGCCAGCAGCCCCGGGACTAGCGGGACACGGGAGCAGTACTTC.

The CDR3 coding sequence is TGTGCCAGCAGTTTAGGGACGGGAGGGCCCGGCACAGATACGCAGTATTTT. Amino acids: CASSLGTGGPGTDTQYF. The V call is TRBV28, the J call TRBJ2-3; the match to TRBD2 covers 8 bases. The germline V gene has CDR1 MDHEN and CDR2 SYDVKM. Trimming cost V 2 bases and J 1 base; bases outside gene matches: 8. The CDR3 covers 17 residues.

This clonotype was counted a few times. The genes are TRBV7-2 and TRBJ2-1; no reliable D call. The V gene's germline CDR1 is SGHTA and CDR2 FQGNSA. The CDR3 is made up of 17 amino acids. The ends were cut back, 8 bases at V and 2 bases at J, with 22 bases in the middle. As DNA, the CDR3 is TGTGCCAGCCCCTCCCCCGGGTTGGAGAATCCCTACAATGAGCAGTTCTTC. Its translation: CASPSPGLENPYNEQFF.

Only a few counts were recorded for this clonotype. The V and J genes are TRBV4-2 and TRBJ1-4, with D hard to call. V gave up 0 bases and J gave up 6 bases, with 14 bases separating them. Germline values: CDR1 LGHNA, CDR2 YNFKEQ. This CDR3 spans 16 amino acids. Written as DNA, the CDR3 is TGTGCCAGCAGCCAAGATCCGGGTGCGAACGATGAAAAACTGTTTTTT. Encoded protein: CASSQDPGANDEKLFF.

This clonotype was seen a few times. The DNA of the CDR3 is TGTGCCAGCAGTTTTTCCGGTGGGGCCTACGAGCAGTACTTC. Protein sequence: CASSFSGGAYEQYF. The chain employs TRBV12-3 or TRBV12-4 and TRBJ2-7, with D uncertain. This CDR3 spans 14 amino acids. The V gene lost 3 bases and the J gene lost 2 bases, with 11 bases spanning the gap.